The entry that follows covers one T cell receptor beta chain sequence. Antigen specificity is unknown. A sample-barcoded 5' primer and a J-beta primer mix were used in a second PCR of roughly 7 to 12 cycles. TCRdb independently ran MiXCR on the 5' RACE reads; one entry per CDR3 protein. Found here are hundreds of thousands of distinct CDR3 sequences, around 49% of them singletons; the top ten hold around a third. The source of the sample is a study of blood T cells in healthy people across ages. Study-level results: Strong correlation was found linking TCR beta diversity to naive T cell percentage.

Sequences were obtained from blood. This receptor was taken from a woman in her sixties in good health.

CDR3 sequence: CAWTSGQGGNYGYTF. CDR3 DNA: TGTGCCTGGACCTCGGGGCAGGGCGGAAACTATGGCTACACCTTC. The J gene is TRBJ1-2, the V gene TRBV30; a weak D match, TRBD1 (5 bases). Trimming pared 4 bases from V and 2 bases from J, leaving 17 bases between. Germline V CDR1 and CDR2: GTSNPN, SVGIG (reference sequence). The CDR3 contains 15 residues.